The clone carrying this TCR beta chain came up once. Its antigen is still unknown. This sample was taken from a study of cytomegalovirus exposure and HLA in healthy donors. The study's findings and limits: Relative to equally common others, HLA-associated TCR beta chains showed greater clonal expansion in a later analysis.

60 Vbeta and 13 Jbeta primers were used in PCR. Under the authors' procedure: Later work found 80 million or so unique TCR beta chains, with some 11 million shared. Repertoires were generated with immunoSEQ multiplex PCR, while TCRdb's copy carries only in-frame clones and drops some. Clonal size and the V and J genes are those of that table, whereas D and trimming came from the DNA. The profile covers 150,000 or so clones, with roughly four fifths appearing a single time and 3% to 3.5% taken by the ten largest. The receptor's source is a man between 18 and 35 years old in good health and CMV-seropositive. Sequencing was performed on PBMCs.

CDR3 sequence: CASSTGTGDEKLFF. The DNA of the CDR3 is TGTGCCAGCAGCACCGGGACAGGGGATGAAAAACTGTTTTTT. The chain recombines TRBV28 with TRBJ1-4; 10 bases are a match to TRBD1. CDR1 is MDHEN and CDR2 is SYDVKM in the germline V gene. The V gene end was trimmed by 6 bases and the J gene end by 6 bases; junction bases not matched to a gene: 4. This CDR3 contains 14 residues.